This record concerns one T cell receptor (beta chain) sequence. This table comes from immunoSEQ multiplex PCR, and its TCRdb copy is limited to in-frame clones, with some not included. The table shows around 390,000 clones, with 87% occurring only once. The data belong to a study of blood T cell repertoires in COVID-19. Germline lookup yields CDR1 KGHDR and CDR2 SFDVKD. This CDR3 has 13 residues. After removal of 7 bases from V and 6 bases from J, the junction contained 4 bases not matched to a gene. The source of this sequence is a woman aged 45 to 65 who had recovered from COVID-19. The V and J genes are TRBV24-1 and TRBJ2-3; 9 nucleotides agree with TRBD2. Specimen: PBMCs or T cells enriched from blood (not recorded which). The chain's CDR3 is CATRAGGKDTQYF. The CDR3 bases are TGTGCCACCAGAGCGGGGGGTAAGGATACGCAGTATTTT.